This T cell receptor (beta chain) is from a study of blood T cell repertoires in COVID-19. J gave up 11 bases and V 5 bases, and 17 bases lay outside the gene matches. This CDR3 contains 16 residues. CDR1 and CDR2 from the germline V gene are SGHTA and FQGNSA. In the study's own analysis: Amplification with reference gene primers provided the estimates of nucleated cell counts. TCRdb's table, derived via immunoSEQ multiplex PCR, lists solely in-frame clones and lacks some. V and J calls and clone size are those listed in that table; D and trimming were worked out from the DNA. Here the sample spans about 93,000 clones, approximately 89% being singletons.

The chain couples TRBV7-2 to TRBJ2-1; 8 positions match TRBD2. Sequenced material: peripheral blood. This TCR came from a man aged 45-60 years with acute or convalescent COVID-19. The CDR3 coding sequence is TGTGCCAGCAGCCCCATGAGTAGCGGGGCCACCTCCAAGCAGTTCTTC. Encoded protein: CASSPMSSGATSKQFF. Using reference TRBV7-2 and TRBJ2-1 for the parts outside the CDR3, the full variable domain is GAGVSQSPSNKVTEKGKDVELRCDPISGHTALYWYRQSLGQGLEFLIYFQGNSAPDKSGLPSDRFSAERTGGSVSTLTIQRTQQEDSAVYLCASSPMSSGATSKQFFGPGTRLTVL.